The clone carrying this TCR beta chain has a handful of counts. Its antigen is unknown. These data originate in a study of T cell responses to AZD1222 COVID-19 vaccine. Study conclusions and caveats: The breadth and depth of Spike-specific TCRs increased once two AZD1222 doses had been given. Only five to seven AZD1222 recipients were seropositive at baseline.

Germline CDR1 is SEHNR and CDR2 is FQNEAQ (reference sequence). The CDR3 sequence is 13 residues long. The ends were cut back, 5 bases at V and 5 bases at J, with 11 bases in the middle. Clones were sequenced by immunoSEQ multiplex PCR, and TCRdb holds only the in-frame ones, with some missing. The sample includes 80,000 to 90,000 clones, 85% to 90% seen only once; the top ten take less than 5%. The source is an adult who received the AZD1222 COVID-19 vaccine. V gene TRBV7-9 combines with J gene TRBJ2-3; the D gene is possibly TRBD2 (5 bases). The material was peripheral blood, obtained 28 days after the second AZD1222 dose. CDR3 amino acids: CASSPKAGDTQYF. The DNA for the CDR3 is TGTGCCAGCAGCCCCAAGGCGGGAGATACGCAGTATTTT.